The present entry profiles one T cell receptor beta chain with its context. Its antigen is unidentified. This entry is derived from a study of shared clonotypes between healthy human individuals. Overall study results and limits: Clonotypes not shared had lower generation probabilities than those common to all four donors.

V lost 4 bases to trimming and J lost 4 bases; unmatched junction nucleotides: 12. Germline values: CDR1 SEHNR, CDR2 FQNEAQ (reference sequence). This CDR3 contains 17 residues. Profiling relied on immunoSEQ multiplex PCR, and the TCRdb table lists in-frame clones only, not all of them. The sample yields millions of clones, approximately 93% seen once. The chain links TRBV7-9 to TRBJ2-7; 11 bases are shared with TRBD2. Specimen: naive CD4+ T cells from PBMCs. Subset of the sample: CD45RA+ positively selected. The receptor comes from a man in his late teens or twenties in good health. Some clones in this sample may be carry-over from other donors' samples. The CDR3 region has the DNA TGTGCCAGCAGCTCTTGGAGGGGTAGCGGGAGGGATTACGAGCAGTACTTC. Its protein product is CASSSWRGSGRDYEQYF.